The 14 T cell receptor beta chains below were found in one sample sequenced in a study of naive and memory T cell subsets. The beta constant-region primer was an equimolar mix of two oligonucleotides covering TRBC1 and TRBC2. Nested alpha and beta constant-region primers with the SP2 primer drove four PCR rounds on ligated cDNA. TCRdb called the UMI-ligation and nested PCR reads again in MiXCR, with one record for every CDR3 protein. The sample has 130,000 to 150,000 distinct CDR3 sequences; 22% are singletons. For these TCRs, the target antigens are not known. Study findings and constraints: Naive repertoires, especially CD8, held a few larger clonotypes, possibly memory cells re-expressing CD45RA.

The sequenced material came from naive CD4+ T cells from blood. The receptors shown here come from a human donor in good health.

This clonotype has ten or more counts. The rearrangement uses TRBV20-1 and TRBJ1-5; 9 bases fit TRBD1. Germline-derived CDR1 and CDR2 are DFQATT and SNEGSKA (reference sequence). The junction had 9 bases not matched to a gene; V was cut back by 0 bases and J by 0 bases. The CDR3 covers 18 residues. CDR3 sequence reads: CSAREETGGLYSNQPQHF. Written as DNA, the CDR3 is TGCAGTGCTAGAGAGGAGACAGGGGGACTCTATAGCAATCAGCCCCAGCATTTT.

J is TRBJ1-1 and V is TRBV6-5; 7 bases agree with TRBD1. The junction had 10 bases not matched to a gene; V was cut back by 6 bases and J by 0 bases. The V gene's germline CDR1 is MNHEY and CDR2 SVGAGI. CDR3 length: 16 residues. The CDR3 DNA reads TGTGCCAGCAGCCCCGACAGGGAATGGGTGAACACTGAAGCTTTCTTT. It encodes CASSPDREWVNTEAFF.

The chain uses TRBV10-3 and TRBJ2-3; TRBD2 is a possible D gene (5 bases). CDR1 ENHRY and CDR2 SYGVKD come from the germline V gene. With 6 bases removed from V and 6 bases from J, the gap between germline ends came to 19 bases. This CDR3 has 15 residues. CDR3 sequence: CAIRNTGEYGDTQYF. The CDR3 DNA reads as TGTGCCATCAGGAACACCGGGGAGTATGGGGATACGCAGTATTTT.

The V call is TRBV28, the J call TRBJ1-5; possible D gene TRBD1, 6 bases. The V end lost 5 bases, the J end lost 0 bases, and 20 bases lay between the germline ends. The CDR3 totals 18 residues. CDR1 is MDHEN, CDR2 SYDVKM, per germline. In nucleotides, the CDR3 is TGTGCCAGCAGTATAACAGGGAGGAGTACCGATAGCAATCAGCCCCAGCATTTT. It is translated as CASSITGRSTDSNQPQHF.

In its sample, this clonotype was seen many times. CDR3 sequence (DNA): TGTGCCAGCACCTCGAGGAGGGCCGGGGAGCTGTTTTTT. Its translation: CASTSRRAGELFF. The gene calls are TRBV6-5 and TRBJ2-2; a weak D match, TRBD2 (6 bases). Germline V lookup: CDR1 MNHEY, CDR2 SVGAGI. V lost 7 bases and J 6 bases, leaving 12 bases between the germline ends. The CDR3 length is 13 residues.

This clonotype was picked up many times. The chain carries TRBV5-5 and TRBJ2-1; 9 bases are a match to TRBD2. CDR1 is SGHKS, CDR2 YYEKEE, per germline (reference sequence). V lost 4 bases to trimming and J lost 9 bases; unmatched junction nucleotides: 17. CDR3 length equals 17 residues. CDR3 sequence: CASSISLVAGVRGEQFF. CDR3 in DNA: TGTGCCAGCAGCATCTCCTTGGTAGCGGGAGTTAGGGGTGAGCAGTTCTTC.

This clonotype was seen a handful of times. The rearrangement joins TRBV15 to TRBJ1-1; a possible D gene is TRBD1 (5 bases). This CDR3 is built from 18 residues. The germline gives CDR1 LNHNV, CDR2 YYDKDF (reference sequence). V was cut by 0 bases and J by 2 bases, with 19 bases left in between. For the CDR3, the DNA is TGTGCCACCAGCAGAGATTTACGGGGTCTCGGGGCCAACACTGAAGCTTTCTTT. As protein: CATSRDLRGLGANTEAFF.

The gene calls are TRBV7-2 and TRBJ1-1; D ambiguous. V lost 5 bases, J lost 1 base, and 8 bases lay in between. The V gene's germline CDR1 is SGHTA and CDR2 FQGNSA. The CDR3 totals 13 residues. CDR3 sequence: CASSTQKNTEAFF. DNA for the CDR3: TGTGCCAGCAGCACCCAAAAGAACACTGAAGCTTTCTTT. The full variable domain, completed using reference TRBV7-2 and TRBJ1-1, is GAGVSQSPSNKVTEKGKDVELRCDPISGHTALYWYRQSLGQGLEFLIYFQGNSAPDKSGLPSDRFSAERTGGSVSTLTIQRTQQEDSAVYLCASSTQKNTEAFFGQGTRLTVV.

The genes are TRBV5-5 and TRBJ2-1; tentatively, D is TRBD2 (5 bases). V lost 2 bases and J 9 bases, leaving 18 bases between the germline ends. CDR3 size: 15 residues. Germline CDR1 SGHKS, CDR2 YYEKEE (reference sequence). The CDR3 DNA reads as TGTGCCAGCAGCTTTCTAGCTTCCCTTTTTCGTGAGCAGTTCTTC. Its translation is CASSFLASLFREQFF.

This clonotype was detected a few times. The chain's CDR3 is CASSYPRGGSDEQFF. The CDR3 DNA sequence: TGTGCCAGCAGTTACCCGAGGGGGGGAAGCGATGAGCAGTTCTTC. The chain joins TRBV6-2 or TRBV6-3 to TRBJ2-1; D might be TRBD2 (7 bases). CDR3 length: 15 residues. The V and J ends lost 2 bases and 8 bases respectively, with 16 bases between them. CDR1 and CDR2 (germline): MNHEY, SVGEGT.

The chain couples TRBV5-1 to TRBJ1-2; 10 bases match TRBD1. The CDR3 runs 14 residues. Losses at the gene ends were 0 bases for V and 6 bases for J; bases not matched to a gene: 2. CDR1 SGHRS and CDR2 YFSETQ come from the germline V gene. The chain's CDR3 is CASSLVGQGNGYTF. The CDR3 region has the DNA TGCGCCAGCAGCTTGGTGGGACAGGGGAATGGCTACACCTTC.

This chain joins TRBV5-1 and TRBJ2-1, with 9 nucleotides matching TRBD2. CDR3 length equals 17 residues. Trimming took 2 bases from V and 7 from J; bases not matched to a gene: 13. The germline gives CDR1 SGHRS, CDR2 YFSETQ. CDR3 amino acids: CASSFGGGGGAKNEQFF. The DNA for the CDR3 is TGCGCCAGCAGCTTCGGCGGCGGGGGGGGCGCGAAGAATGAGCAGTTCTTC.

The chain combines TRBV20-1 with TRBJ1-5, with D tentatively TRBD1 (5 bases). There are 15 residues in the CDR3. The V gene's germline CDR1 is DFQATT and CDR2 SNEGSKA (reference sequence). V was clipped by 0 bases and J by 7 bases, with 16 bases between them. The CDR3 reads CSARDPGGERQPQHF. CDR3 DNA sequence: TGCAGTGCTAGAGATCCCGGAGGGGAAAGACAGCCCCAGCATTTT.

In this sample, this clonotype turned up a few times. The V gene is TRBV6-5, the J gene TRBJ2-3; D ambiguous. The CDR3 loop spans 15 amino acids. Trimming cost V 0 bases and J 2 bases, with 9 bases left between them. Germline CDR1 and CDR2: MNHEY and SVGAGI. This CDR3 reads CASSYSGQLTDTQYF. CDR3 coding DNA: TGTGCCAGCAGTTACTCGGGCCAGCTCACAGATACGCAGTATTTT.